These 5 T cell receptor beta chains came from one sample sequenced in a study of Ad26.COV2.S vaccination and SARS-CoV-2 variants. Data came from immunoSEQ multiplex PCR; TCRdb stores just in-frame clones and leaves some out. The table lists 250,000 or so clones, 87% of them singletons. Treatment described: 15 to 20 received Ad26.COV2.S at low or high dose, single or two shots; several received placebo; per-sample allocation not given. Day 63 after the first vaccine or placebo injection was the time point for sampling. The specimen comprised peripheral blood, sampled in a trial of Ad26.COV2.S vaccine versus placebo. The receptors were sampled from a person between 18 and 60 years old who received the Ad26.COV2.S COVID-19 vaccine or a placebo.

The chain links TRBV5-6 to TRBJ2-7, with a tentative D call TRBD2 (5 bases). Deletions cut 2 bases from V and 6 bases from J, with 9 bases between. The CDR3 sequence is 12 residues long. Per the germline V gene, CDR1 is SGHDT and CDR2 is YYEEEE. This CDR3 reads CASSFGRGEQYV. In DNA form, the CDR3 reads TGTGCCAGCAGCTTTGGTCGGGGCGAGCAGTACGTC.

This chain joins TRBV6-2 or TRBV6-3 and TRBJ2-2; D might be TRBD1 or TRBD2, each matching 5 bases. From germline, CDR1 is MNHEY and CDR2 SVGEGT. V was cut by 4 bases and J by 4 bases, with 13 bases left in between. This CDR3 has 15 amino acids. CDR3 in amino acids: CASSSPGPRTGELFF. Here the CDR3 DNA reads TGTGCCAGCAGTTCGCCGGGACCCCGCACCGGGGAGCTGTTTTTT.

This clone has a single count. The chain employs TRBV30 and TRBJ2-2; D unclear. From germline, CDR1 is GTSNPN and CDR2 SVGIG (reference sequence). Trimming took 5 bases from V and 0 from J, leaving 16 bases between them. The CDR3 has 16 residues. The CDR3: CAWALSGLANTGELFF. CDR3 coding DNA: TGTGCCTGGGCCCTCTCTGGGCTAGCGAACACCGGGGAGCTGTTTTTT. The whole variable domain, remainder taken from reference TRBV30 and TRBJ2-2, is SQTIHQWPATLVQPVGSPLSLECTVEGTSNPNLYWYRQAAGRGLQLLFYSVGIGQISSEVPQNLSASRPQDRQFILSSKKLLLSDSGFYLCAWALSGLANTGELFFGEGSRLTVL.

The chain is built from TRBV5-1 and TRBJ1-2, with a tentative D call TRBD1 (5 bases). The CDR3 loop spans 14 amino acids. With 2 bases removed from V and 4 bases from J, the gap between germline ends came to 12 bases. Germline V CDR1 and CDR2: SGHRS, YFSETQ. The CDR3: CASSLEGSFYGYTF. CDR3 DNA sequence: TGCGCCAGCAGCTTAGAGGGGTCCTTCTATGGCTACACCTTC.

J is TRBJ2-1 and V is TRBV6-5, with D unclear. The CDR3 extends over 13 amino acids. The germline CDR1 and CDR2 sequences are MNHEY and SVGAGI. With 6 bases removed from V and 2 bases from J, the gap between germline ends came to 8 bases. The CDR3 spells CASRRPPYNEQFF. CDR3 sequence (DNA): TGTGCCAGCAGGCGCCCCCCCTACAATGAGCAGTTCTTC.